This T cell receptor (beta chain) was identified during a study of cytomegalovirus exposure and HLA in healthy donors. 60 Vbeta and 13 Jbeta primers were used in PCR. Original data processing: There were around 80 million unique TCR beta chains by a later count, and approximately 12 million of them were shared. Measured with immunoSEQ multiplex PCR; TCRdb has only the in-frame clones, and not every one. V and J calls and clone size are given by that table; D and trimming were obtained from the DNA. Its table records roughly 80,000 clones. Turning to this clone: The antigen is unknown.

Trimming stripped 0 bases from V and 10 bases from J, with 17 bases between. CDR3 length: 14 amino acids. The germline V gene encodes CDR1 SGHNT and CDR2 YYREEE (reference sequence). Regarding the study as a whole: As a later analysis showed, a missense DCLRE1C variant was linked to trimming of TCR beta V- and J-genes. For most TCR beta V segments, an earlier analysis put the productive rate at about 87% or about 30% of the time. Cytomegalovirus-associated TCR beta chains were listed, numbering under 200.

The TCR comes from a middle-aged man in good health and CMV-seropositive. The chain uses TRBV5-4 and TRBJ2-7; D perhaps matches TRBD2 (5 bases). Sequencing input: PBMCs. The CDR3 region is CASSLEVGERPQYF. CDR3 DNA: TGTGCCAGCAGCTTGGAAGTCGGGGAACGCCCCCAGTACTTC.